This T cell receptor beta chain was captured by sequencing in a study of cytomegalovirus exposure and HLA in healthy donors. Study-level background: The approximately 120 validation repertoires and the approximately 700 first-cohort repertoires shared a platform, a later analysis reported.

It was the approximately 120-subject validation cohort, separate from the roughly 700-subject first cohort, to which the donors belonged. Findings and caveats of the study: Confirmation in vitro established that three CMV-associated chains were specific for CMV antigens. Cytomegalovirus-associated status was assigned to 164 TCR beta chains.

The method was immunoSEQ multiplex PCR; TCRdb's version includes in-frame clones alone and lacks a portion of them. This table holds 250,000 to 350,000 clones, roughly 90% found once. The ends lost 3 bases at V and 4 bases at J; junction bases unmatched: 7. The CDR3 runs to 15 residues. CDR1 is SGHRS, CDR2 YFSETQ, per germline. This clone was recorded a few times. Antigen unknown. The chain recombines TRBV5-1 with TRBJ1-2; TRBD1 matches 9 bases. The sequence came from a man aged 30 to 45 in good health and CMV-seronegative. Sequenced: PBMCs. Written as DNA, the CDR3 is TGCGCCAGCAGCTCATGGGGACAGGGATTCTATGGCTACACCTTC. Its translation is CASSSWGQGFYGYTF.